The T cell receptor beta chain described here comes from a study of fetal regulatory T cell absence and autoimmunity. Study details: The IPEX patients lacked clinical diabetes but had exocrine pancreas autoimmunity.

The assay was run at survey level. Sequencing was performed with immunoSEQ multiplex PCR; in TCRdb, only in-frame clones are kept and a portion is missing. The sample shows more than 85,000 clones, roughly 78% of them seen only once. CDR1 and CDR2 from the germline V gene are SGHRS and YFSETQ. The CDR3 runs 15 residues. V gave up 2 bases and J gave up 6 bases; unmatched junction bases: 7. The receptor's source is a male donor with IPEX syndrome. The source material was pancreas tissue. This chain connects TRBV5-1 to TRBJ1-2, with 10 bases aligning to TRBD1. As DNA, the CDR3 is TGCGCCAGCAGCTTCCCCGACAGGGGGCTCGATGGCTACACCTTC. It encodes CASSFPDRGLDGYTF.